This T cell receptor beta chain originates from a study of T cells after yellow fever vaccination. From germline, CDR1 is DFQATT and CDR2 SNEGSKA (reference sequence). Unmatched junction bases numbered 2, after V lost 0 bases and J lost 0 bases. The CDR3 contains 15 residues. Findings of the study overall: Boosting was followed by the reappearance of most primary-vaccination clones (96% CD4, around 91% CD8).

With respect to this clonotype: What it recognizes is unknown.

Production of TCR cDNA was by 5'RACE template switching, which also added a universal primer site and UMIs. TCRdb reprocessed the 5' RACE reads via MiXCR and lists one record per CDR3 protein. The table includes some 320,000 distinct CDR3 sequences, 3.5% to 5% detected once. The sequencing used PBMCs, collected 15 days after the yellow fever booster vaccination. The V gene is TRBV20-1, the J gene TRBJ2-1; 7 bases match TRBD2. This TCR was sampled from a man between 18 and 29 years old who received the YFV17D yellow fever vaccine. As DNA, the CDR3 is TGCAGTGCTAGAGATCGCGGGAGCTCCTACAATGAGCAGTTCTTC. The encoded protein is CSARDRGSSYNEQFF.